This T cell receptor beta chain was recorded in a study of T cell repertoires in cytomegalovirus infection (dated by TCRdb to between 2018 and 2021). For context, the study as a whole: Alongside well-studied HLA-B-restricted epitopes, the peptide stimulations were aimed at recently identified HLA-C-restricted CMV epitopes, whose presentation resists viral immunomodulation. Donor HLA type was relevant to the analysis, because carriage of CMV infection together with the matching HLA type was indicated by public TCR beta signatures. The study at large found these results: In the ex vivo response, HLA-C-restricted CMV-specific TCR beta clonotypes were dominant, and in two of eight donors the single most frequent clonotype came from this HLA-C-restricted group. Cumulative frequency of public TCR beta family members discriminated carriers of CMV infection plus the relevant HLA type in this cohort and an independent approximately 370-donor cohort.

This clonotype was detected a few times. What antigen it recognizes has not been identified. The sample holds no much larger clone one base away, and base qualities are not on file. The sample's treatment or condition, from its label and the paper: in vitro stimulation with specific CMV peptide epitopes to enrich CMV-specific T cells. The CDR3 starts with the cysteine, ends with the phenylalanine, and has 13 residues. Just CDR3 DNA is preserved here, 39 bases in frame from base 1. The junction carries 11 bases between V and J, which are trimmed by 3 bases and 7 bases respectively. The germline V gene gives CDR1 as KGHDR and CDR2 as SFDVKD. Sequencing used an Illumina HiSeq 1500. TCRdb applied fastp at Q25 and MiXCR to the public reads, then kept only in-frame beta chains. Entries that share a CDR3 protein sequence are merged under the most common genes and DNA. A total of around 750,000 distinct CDR3 sequences appear in this sample, approximately 30% of them only once. Of the sample, approximately 13% falls within the top ten clones.

This sequence uses TRBV24-1 and TRBJ1-1, and TRBD1 may be the D gene, going by 5 matching bases. The TCR was taken from a human donor in good health (CMV status not recorded). Some clones in this sample may be carry-over from other donors' samples. The sequencing here drew on cultured CD8+ T cells from PBMCs, taken from culture after CMV antigen stimulation. The CDR3 has the sequence CATSDQGQSEAFF. The nucleotide sequence is TGTGCCACCAGTGATCAAGGACAAAGTGAAGCTTTCTTT.